The 14 T cell receptor beta chains below come from one sample, sequenced in a study of cytomegalovirus exposure and HLA in healthy donors. In the PCR, 60 Vbeta and 13 Jbeta primers were used. This table comes from immunoSEQ multiplex PCR, and its TCRdb copy is limited to in-frame clones, with some not included. The sample lists tens of thousands of clones; about 80% were seen once. Sequences were obtained from PBMCs. These receptor sequences come from a woman under 30 in good health and CMV-seropositive.

The chain has TRBV2 and TRBJ1-1; D is unresolved. Trimming took off 8 bases at V and 1 base at J, with 11 bases between the two ends. The CDR3 runs 13 residues. From germline, CDR1 is SNHLY and CDR2 FYNNEI. This chain's CDR3 is CASSLKPNTEAFF. Written as DNA, the CDR3 is TGTGCCAGCTCACTGAAGCCGAACACTGAAGCTTTCTTT.

V usage is TRBV18 and J usage is TRBJ1-1; D gene uncertain. The CDR3 sequence is 15 residues long. The germline V gene encodes CDR1 KGHSH and CDR2 LQKENI. V was cut by 3 bases and J by 0 bases, with 11 bases left in between. The DNA for the CDR3 is TGTGCCAGCTCACCCCAGGCACAGATGAACACTGAAGCTTTCTTT. This sequence encodes CASSPQAQMNTEAFF.

This clone has just a few counts. This chain links TRBV15 with TRBJ2-3, with 12 bases lining up with TRBD2. Germline values: CDR1 LNHNV, CDR2 YYDKDF (reference sequence). The CDR3 loop spans 20 amino acids. V trimming: 1 base; J trimming: 0 bases; junction bases outside the gene matches: 11. In DNA, the CDR3 is TGTGCCACCAGCAGAGCACGTGGGACTAGCGGGTCCTCTAGCACAGATACGCAGTATTTT. Translated, it gives CATSRARGTSGSSSTDTQYF.

The J gene is TRBJ2-7, the V gene TRBV10-3; TRBD1 might be the D (6 bases). Germline CDR1 reads ENHRY; CDR2 reads SYGVKD. The CDR3 extends over 14 amino acids. Trimming stripped 3 bases from V and 0 bases from J, with 9 bases between. CDR3 loop: CAISDLGGSYEQYF. The CDR3, as DNA: TGTGCCATCAGTGATTTAGGGGGCTCCTACGAGCAGTACTTC.

The chain is built from TRBV5-6 and TRBJ2-7, with 7 bases lining up with TRBD1. CDR3 length: 13 residues. Per germline, CDR1 SGHDT and CDR2 YYEEEE. Germline trimming cut 1 base from V and 3 bases from J; bases unmatched to any gene: 1. The CDR3 bases are TGTGCCAGCAGCTTGTCAGGGGGCTACGAGCAGTACTTC. It translates to CASSLSGGYEQYF. Full variable domain (missing parts from reference TRBV5-6 and TRBJ2-7): DAGVTQSPTHLIKTRGQQVTLRCSPKSGHDTVSWYQQALGQGPQFIFQYYEEEERQRGNFPDRFSGHQFPNYSSELNVNALLLGDSALYLCASSLSGGYEQYFGPGTRLTVT.

The CDR3 sequence is CASSLHRGRTDTQYF. For the CDR3, the DNA is TGTGCCAGCAGCTTACACAGGGGGCGTACAGATACGCAGTATTTT. The chain employs TRBV13 and TRBJ2-3; TRBD1 matches 9 bases. CDR3 length: 15 amino acids. Germline CDR1 and CDR2: PRHDT and FYEKMQ (reference sequence). The trim removed 2 bases at V and 3 bases at J, leaving 3 bases unmatched.

The chain couples TRBV18 to TRBJ1-2, with D maybe TRBD1 (5 bases). V lost 3 bases to trimming and J lost 2 bases, with 16 bases between them. CDR1 is KGHSH, CDR2 LQKENI, per germline. This CDR3 spans 16 amino acids. CDR3 in DNA: TGTGCCAGCTCACCCGGGCGGGGGATGGTGAACTATGGCTACACCTTC. It encodes CASSPGRGMVNYGYTF.

The chain couples TRBV2 to TRBJ2-1; perhaps TRBD1 as D (6 bases). The CDR3 runs 15 residues. V lost 4 bases and J 6 bases, leaving 16 bases between the germline ends. Germline CDR1 and CDR2: SNHLY and FYNNEI. CDR3 amino acids: CASSGTVSRGNEQFF. Here the CDR3 DNA reads TGTGCCAGCAGTGGGACAGTTTCAAGGGGCAATGAGCAGTTCTTC.

V and J are TRBV19 and TRBJ2-5, with D possibly matching TRBD2 (6 bases). Germline values: CDR1 LNHDA, CDR2 SQIVND (reference sequence). The CDR3 is 15 residues long. The V end was cut by 5 bases, the J end by 5 bases, with 18 bases between. Here the CDR3 DNA reads TGTGCCAGTAGTCTGGGGGGAGACCCCCTTGAGACCCAGTACTTC. Encoded protein: CASSLGGDPLETQYF.

The rearrangement joins TRBV5-4 to TRBJ1-6, with a weak D call TRBD1 (6 bases). Trimming cost V 4 bases and J 7 bases, with 15 bases left between them. The CDR3 has 15 amino acids. Germline V gene lookup returns CDR1 SGHNT and CDR2 YYREEE (reference sequence). The CDR3, as DNA: TGTGCCAGCAGCGGGGGCATGGGTCCGAATTCACCCCTCCACTTT. Translation gives CASSGGMGPNSPLHF.

The chain uses TRBV6-5 and TRBJ2-1, with D maybe TRBD1 (5 bases). Germline lookup yields CDR1 MNHEY and CDR2 SVGAGI. There are 16 residues in the CDR3. V was trimmed by 2 bases and J by 3 bases, leaving 14 bases between them. CDR3 amino acids: CASSYGAGTIYNEQFF. The CDR3 bases are TGTGCCAGCAGTTACGGGGCAGGTACCATCTACAATGAGCAGTTCTTC.

CDR3 coding DNA: TGTGCCAGCAACCTACCCGGGACTCAAGAGACCCAGTACTTC. Translated: CASNLPGTQETQYF. The chain links TRBV2 to TRBJ2-5, with TRBD2 as a possible D gene (6 bases). V was pared by 7 bases and J by 2 bases, with 14 bases between. The CDR3 spans 14 residues. CDR1 is SNHLY and CDR2 is FYNNEI in the germline V gene.

The rearrangement joins TRBV19 to TRBJ2-5; 9 bases agree with TRBD2. The DNA end is a closer match to TRBJ2-7, so the J assignment may be wrong. Germline V gives CDR1 LNHDA, CDR2 SQIVND (reference sequence). The CDR3 spans 15 residues. CDR3 in DNA: TGTGCCAGTAGTAAAGTAGCGGGGGCCGTCTACGAGCAGTACTTC. Encoded protein: CASSKVAGAVYEQYF.

As DNA, the CDR3 is TGCGCCAGCAGCCCCGCCCGGGGCGGGGTAACGAACACCGGGGAGCTGTTTTTT. It is translated as CASSPARGGVTNTGELFF. This chain connects TRBV5-1 to TRBJ2-2, with D possibly TRBD2 on 6 matching bases. V was pared by 4 bases and J by 0 bases, with 19 bases between. CDR3 length: 18 residues. Germline V gives CDR1 SGHRS, CDR2 YFSETQ.